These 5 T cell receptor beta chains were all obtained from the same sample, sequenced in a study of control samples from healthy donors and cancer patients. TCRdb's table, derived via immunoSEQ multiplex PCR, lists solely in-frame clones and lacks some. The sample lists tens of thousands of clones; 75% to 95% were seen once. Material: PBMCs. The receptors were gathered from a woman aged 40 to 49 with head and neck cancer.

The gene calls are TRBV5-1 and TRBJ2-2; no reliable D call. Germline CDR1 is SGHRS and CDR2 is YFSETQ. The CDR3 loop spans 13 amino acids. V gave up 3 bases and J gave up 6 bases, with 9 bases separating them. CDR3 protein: CASSWVGAGELFF. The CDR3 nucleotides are TGCGCCAGCAGCTGGGTTGGGGCCGGGGAGCTGTTTTTT.

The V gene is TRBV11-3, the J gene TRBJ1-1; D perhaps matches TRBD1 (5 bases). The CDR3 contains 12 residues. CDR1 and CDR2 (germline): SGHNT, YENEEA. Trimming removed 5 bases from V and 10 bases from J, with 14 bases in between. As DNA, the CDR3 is TGTGCCAGCAGCGCGCGGGGGGGGAGAGCTTTCTTT. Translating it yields CASSARGGRAFF.

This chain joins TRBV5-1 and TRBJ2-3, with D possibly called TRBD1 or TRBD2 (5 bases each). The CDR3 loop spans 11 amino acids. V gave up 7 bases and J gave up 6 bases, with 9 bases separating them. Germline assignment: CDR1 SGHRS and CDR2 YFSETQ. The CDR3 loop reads CASPWGDTQYF. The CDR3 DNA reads TGCGCCAGCCCGTGGGGGGATACGCAGTATTTT.

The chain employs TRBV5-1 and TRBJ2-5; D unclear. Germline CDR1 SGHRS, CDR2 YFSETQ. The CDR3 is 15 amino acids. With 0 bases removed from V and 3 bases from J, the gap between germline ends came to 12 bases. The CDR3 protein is CASSLVLGREETQYF. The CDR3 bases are TGCGCCAGCAGCTTGGTTCTGGGTAGGGAAGAGACCCAGTACTTC.

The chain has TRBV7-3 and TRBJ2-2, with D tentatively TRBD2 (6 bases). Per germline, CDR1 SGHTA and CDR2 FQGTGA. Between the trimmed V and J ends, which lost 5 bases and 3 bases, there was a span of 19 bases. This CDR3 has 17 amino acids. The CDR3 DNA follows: TGTGCCAGCAGCCCGGGGAGCGGGCAGGGCTACACCGGGGAGCTGTTTTTT. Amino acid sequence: CASSPGSGQGYTGELFF.